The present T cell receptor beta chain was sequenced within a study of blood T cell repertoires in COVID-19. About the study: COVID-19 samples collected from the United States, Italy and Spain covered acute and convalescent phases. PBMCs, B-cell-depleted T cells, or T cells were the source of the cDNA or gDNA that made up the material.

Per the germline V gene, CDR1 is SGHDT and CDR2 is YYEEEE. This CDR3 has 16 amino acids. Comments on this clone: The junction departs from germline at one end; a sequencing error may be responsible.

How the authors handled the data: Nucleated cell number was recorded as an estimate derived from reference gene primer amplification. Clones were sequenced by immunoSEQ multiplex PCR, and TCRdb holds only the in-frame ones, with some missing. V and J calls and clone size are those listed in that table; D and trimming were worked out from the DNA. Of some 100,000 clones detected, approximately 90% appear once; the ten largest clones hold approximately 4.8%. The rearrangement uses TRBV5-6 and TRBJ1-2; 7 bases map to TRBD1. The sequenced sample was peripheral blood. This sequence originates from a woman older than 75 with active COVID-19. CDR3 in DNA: TGTGCCAGCATCTTGGCGGGGGCGACAGGGCCCTATGGCTACACCTTC. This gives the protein CASILAGATGPYGYTF.